These 18 T cell receptor beta chains were sequenced from one sample in a study of T cells in Graves' hyperthyroidism and ophthalmopathy. Amplified regions were TCR beta CDR3 sequences from RNA transcripts. Researchers ran a first-round RT-PCR on the TCR CDR3 using the HTBI primer set. TCRdb itself ran the multiplex PCR reads through MiXCR, one entry per CDR3 protein. Of more than 500,000 distinct CDR3 sequences listed, 40% to 50% were seen once; the top ten hold about two fifths. The material sequenced was peripheral blood or thyroid tissue (not recorded which). These receptors all come from an adult woman with Graves' disease, either hyperthyroidism or ophthalmopathy (not recorded which).

The chain links TRBV29-1 to TRBJ1-1; 9 bases agree with TRBD1. CDR3 size: 12 residues. The V gene's germline CDR1 is SQVTM and CDR2 ANQGSEA. J lost 8 bases, V lost 6 bases, and 7 bases had no gene match. The CDR3 nucleotides are TGCAGCGTAGTCCGGACAGGGGCCGAAGCTTTCTTT. Translating it yields CSVVRTGAEAFF.

This clonotype turned up a few times. The rearrangement joins TRBV10-3 to TRBJ2-7; D gene uncertain. Looked up from germline, CDR1 is ENHRY and CDR2 is SYGVKD. This CDR3 comprises 13 residues. V lost 6 bases to trimming and J lost 6 bases, with 15 bases between them. The CDR3 spells CAIRRVASGEQYF. The CDR3, as DNA: TGTGCCATCAGACGTGTGGCATCTGGCGAGCAGTACTTC.

This clonotype is a singleton in its sample. This chain links TRBV12-3 or TRBV12-4 with TRBJ1-1, with D unclear. With 3 bases removed from V and 6 bases from J, the gap between germline ends came to 11 bases. The CDR3 has 13 amino acids. This chain's CDR3 is CASSFRRGAEAFF. CDR3 sequence (DNA): TGTGCCAGCAGTTTCCGACGGGGAGCTGAAGCTTTCTTT.

This clonotype was seen many times. DNA of the CDR3: TGTGCCAGCAGCCAGGGGTCAGGGAACACCGGGGAGCTGTTTTTT. Protein sequence: CASSQGSGNTGELFF. The gene calls are TRBV9 and TRBJ2-2, with D possibly matching TRBD1 (6 bases). CDR1 SGDLS and CDR2 YYNGEE come from the germline V gene. This CDR3 contains 15 residues. Trimming shortened V by 4 bases and J by 1 base, and 11 bases separated the two germline ends.

J is TRBJ2-7 and V is TRBV7-6; 8 bases are a match to TRBD2. The CDR3 sequence is 15 residues long. With V trimmed by 2 bases and J by 0 bases, 3 bases remained unmatched. Germline values: CDR1 SGHVS, CDR2 FNYEAQ. CDR3 sequence reads: CASSLRREASYEQYF. The CDR3 DNA reads TGTGCCAGCAGCTTAAGGCGGGAGGCCTCCTACGAGCAGTACTTC.

There are many counts of this clonotype. V gene TRBV29-1 combines with J gene TRBJ2-5; 9 positions agree with TRBD1. The CDR3 is 14 residues long. The V gene end was trimmed by 0 bases and the J gene end by 5 bases; junction bases not matched to a gene: 4. Germline V gives CDR1 SQVTM, CDR2 ANQGSEA. As DNA, the CDR3 is TGCAGCGTTGAAGATACAGGGGGCTCGGAGACCCAGTACTTC. This codes for CSVEDTGGSETQYF.

The rearrangement uses TRBV2 and TRBJ1-6; D is unclear. From germline, CDR1 is SNHLY and CDR2 FYNNEI. The CDR3 spans 11 residues. Trimming took off 11 bases at V and 5 bases at J, with 7 bases between the two ends. CDR3 amino acids: CARRNNSPLHF. CDR3 nucleotide sequence: TGTGCCCGTCGGAATAATTCACCCCTCCACTTT.

This clonotype occurred once. The V and J genes are TRBV10-3 and TRBJ2-5; 9 positions match TRBD1. In germline, CDR1 is ENHRY, CDR2 SYGVKD. Losses at the gene ends were 10 bases for V and 5 bases for J; bases not matched to a gene: 8. The CDR3 has 13 residues. This chain's CDR3 is CATRTGVGETQYF. Written as DNA, the CDR3 is TGTGCCACCAGGACAGGGGTGGGGGAGACCCAGTACTTC.

This clonotype was seen a few times. The chain employs TRBV10-3 and TRBJ1-6, with D perhaps TRBD1 (5 bases). The CDR3 sequence is 16 residues long. Germline assignment: CDR1 ENHRY and CDR2 SYGVKD. Between the trimmed V and J ends, which lost 4 bases and 4 bases, there was a span of 14 bases. The CDR3 region is CAISVGGRTYNSPLHF. In nucleotides, the CDR3 is TGTGCCATCAGTGTGGGGGGACGGACTTATAATTCACCCCTCCACTTT.

With respect to this clonotype: The conserved phenylalanine or tryptophan is not found at the CDR3 terminus, so this likely reflects a read error. The chain recombines TRBV7-9 with TRBJ2-7; 8 positions agree with TRBD1. The CDR3 consists of 14 residues. Germline V CDR1 and CDR2: SEHNR, FQNEAQ (reference sequence). CDR3 residues: CASSHRDRNYEQYL. DNA for the CDR3: TGTGCAAGCAGCCACCGGGACAGGAATTACGAGCAGTACTTA.

V usage is TRBV9 and J usage is TRBJ1-4; a weak D match, TRBD1 (5 bases). Germline CDR1 SGDLS, CDR2 YYNGEE. The CDR3 contains 17 residues. V dropped 0 bases and J dropped 4 bases, with 16 bases sitting between them. The CDR3 loop reads CASSVDSGRGINEKLFF. The DNA of the CDR3 is TGTGCCAGCAGCGTAGATAGCGGGAGGGGAATTAATGAAAAACTGTTTTTT.

The rearrangement links TRBV2 to TRBJ2-5; TRBD2 aligns across 11 bases. V lost 6 bases to trimming and J lost 5 bases; unmatched junction nucleotides: 5. CDR1 and CDR2 from the germline V gene are SNHLY and FYNNEI. This CDR3 region has 14 residues. The CDR3 loop reads CASRLAGAAETQYF. DNA for the CDR3: TGTGCCAGCAGACTAGCGGGAGCTGCCGAGACCCAGTACTTC.

This clonotype showed up many times. This chain uses TRBV7-9 with TRBJ2-5; a possible D gene is TRBD2 (6 bases). This CDR3 has 14 residues. CDR1 is SEHNR, CDR2 FQNEAQ, per germline (reference sequence). V dropped 5 bases and J dropped 3 bases, with 13 bases sitting between them. CDR3 protein: CASSLGLLEETQYF. In DNA form, the CDR3 reads TGTGCCAGCAGCCTAGGACTATTGGAAGAGACCCAGTACTTC.

This clonotype showed up many times. V is TRBV11-2 and J is TRBJ1-1; D gene uncertain. Trimming shortened V by 6 bases and J by 4 bases, and 12 bases separated the two germline ends. CDR3 length equals 13 residues. The V gene's germline CDR1 is SGHAT and CDR2 FQNNGV. CDR3 bases: TGTGCCAGCAGTTTTAAAGAGGGCACTGAAGCTTTCTTT. Translated, it gives CASSFKEGTEAFF.

This clonotype has only a few counts. V usage is TRBV7-2 and J usage is TRBJ2-5; 7 nucleotides agree with TRBD1. The V and J ends lost 5 bases and 5 bases, in that order; junction bases with no gene match: 8. The CDR3 has 14 residues. Germline CDR1 is SGHTA and CDR2 is FQGNSA. The CDR3 DNA follows: TGTGCCAGCAGCGATCGACAGGGCAGTGAGACCCAGTACTTC. Translating gives CASSDRQGSETQYF.

Ten or more counts support this clonotype. Mismatch with germline at one junction end may stem from a read error. The chain employs TRBV7-6 and TRBJ2-5, with 11 bases that match TRBD2. The CDR3 covers 14 residues. Germline V CDR1 and CDR2: SGHVS, FNYEAQ. The CDR3 coding sequence is TGTGCCAGCAGCGTAGCGGGAGGGAAAGAGACCCAGTACTTC. Protein product: CASSVAGGKETQYF. Complete variable domain (other parts from reference TRBV7-6 and TRBJ2-5): GAGVSQSPRYKVTKRGQDVALRCDPISGHVSLYWYRQALGQGPEFLTYFNYEAQQDKSGLPNDRFSAERPEGSISTLTIQRTEQRDSAMYRCASSVAGGKETQYFGPGTRLLVL.

This chain links TRBV20-1 with TRBJ2-5; D is possibly TRBD1 (5 bases). The CDR3 loop spans 14 amino acids. The germline V gene encodes CDR1 DFQATT and CDR2 SNEGSKA (reference sequence). V shed 3 bases and J shed 0 bases, with 11 bases lying between them. The CDR3 region has the DNA TGCAGTGCTAGCCCCCCCAGGGACCAAGAGACCCAGTACTTC. This codes for CSASPPRDQETQYF.

This chain connects TRBV20-1 to TRBJ2-5; TRBD1 aligns across 7 bases. Germline CDR1 is DFQATT and CDR2 is SNEGSKA (reference sequence). There are 16 residues in the CDR3. Germline trimming cut 0 bases from V and 5 bases from J; bases unmatched to any gene: 12. CDR3 bases: TGCAGTGCTAGAGATATTAGAGGGGGCGGTGGCGAGACCCAGTACTTC. It encodes CSARDIRGGGGETQYF.